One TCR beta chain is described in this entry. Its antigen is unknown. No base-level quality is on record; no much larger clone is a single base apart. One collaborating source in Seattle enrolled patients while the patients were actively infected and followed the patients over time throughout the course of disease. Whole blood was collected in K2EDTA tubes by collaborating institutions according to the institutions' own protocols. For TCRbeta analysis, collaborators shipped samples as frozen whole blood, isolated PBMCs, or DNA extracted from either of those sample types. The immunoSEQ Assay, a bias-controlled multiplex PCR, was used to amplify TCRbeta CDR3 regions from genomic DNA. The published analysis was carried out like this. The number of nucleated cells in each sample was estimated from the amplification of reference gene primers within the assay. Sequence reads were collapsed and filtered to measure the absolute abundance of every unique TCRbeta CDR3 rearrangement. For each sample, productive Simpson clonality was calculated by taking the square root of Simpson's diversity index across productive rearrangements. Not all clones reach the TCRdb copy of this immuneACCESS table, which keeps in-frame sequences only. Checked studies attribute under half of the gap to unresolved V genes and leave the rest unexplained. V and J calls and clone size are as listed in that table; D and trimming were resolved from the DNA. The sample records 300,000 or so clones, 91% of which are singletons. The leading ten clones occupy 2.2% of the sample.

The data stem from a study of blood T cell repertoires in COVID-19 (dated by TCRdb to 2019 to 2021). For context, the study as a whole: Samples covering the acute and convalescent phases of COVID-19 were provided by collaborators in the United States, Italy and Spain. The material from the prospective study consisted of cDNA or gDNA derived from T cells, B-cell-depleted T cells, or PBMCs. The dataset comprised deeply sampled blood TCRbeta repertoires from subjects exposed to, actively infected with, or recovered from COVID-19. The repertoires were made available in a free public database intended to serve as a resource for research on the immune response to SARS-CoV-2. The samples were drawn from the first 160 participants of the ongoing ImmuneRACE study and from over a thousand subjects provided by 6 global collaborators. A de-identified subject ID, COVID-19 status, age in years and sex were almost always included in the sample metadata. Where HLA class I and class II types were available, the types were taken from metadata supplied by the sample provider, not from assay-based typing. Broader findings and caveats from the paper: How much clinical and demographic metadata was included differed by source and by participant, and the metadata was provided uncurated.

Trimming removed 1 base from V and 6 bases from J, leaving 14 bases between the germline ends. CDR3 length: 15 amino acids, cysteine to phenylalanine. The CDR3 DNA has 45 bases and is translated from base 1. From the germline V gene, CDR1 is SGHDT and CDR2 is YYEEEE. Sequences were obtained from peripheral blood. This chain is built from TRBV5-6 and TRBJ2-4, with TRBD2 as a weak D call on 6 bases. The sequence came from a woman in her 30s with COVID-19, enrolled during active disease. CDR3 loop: CASSLRSGYGNIQYF. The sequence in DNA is TGTGCCAGCAGCTTGCGGAGCGGGTACGGAAACATTCAGTACTTC.